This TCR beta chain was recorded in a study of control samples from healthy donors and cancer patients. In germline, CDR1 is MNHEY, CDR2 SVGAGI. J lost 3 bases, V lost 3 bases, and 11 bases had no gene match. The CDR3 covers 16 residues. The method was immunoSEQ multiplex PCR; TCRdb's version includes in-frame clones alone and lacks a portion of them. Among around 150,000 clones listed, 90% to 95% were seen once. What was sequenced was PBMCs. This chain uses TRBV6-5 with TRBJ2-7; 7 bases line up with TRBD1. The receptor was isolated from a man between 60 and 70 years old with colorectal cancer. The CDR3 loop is CASSYQPGTASYEQYF. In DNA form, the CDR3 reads TGTGCCAGCAGTTATCAGCCCGGGACAGCGAGCTACGAGCAGTACTTC.